In this sample, the clone carrying this T cell receptor (beta chain) turned up many times. The sample, blood from the first hyperthyroidism diagnosis, precedes any ophthalmopathy symptoms. CDR3 length: 16 residues. Germline V gene data show CDR1 as MDHEN and CDR2 as SYDVKM. V was cut by 7 bases and J by 8 bases, with 24 bases left in between. The data are from a study of T cells in Graves' hyperthyroidism and ophthalmopathy. RNA transcripts provided the source from which TCR beta CDR3 regions were amplified. The TCR CDR3 first-round RT-PCR relied on the HTBI primer set. Each CDR3 protein is one row after TCRdb ran MiXCR on the multiplex PCR reads. The data contain about 130,000 distinct CDR3 sequences, roughly a fifth of them singletons.

The receptor was derived from a woman between 50 and 59 years old with Graves' hyperthyroidism that later progressed to Graves' ophthalmopathy. The sample consisted of blood. The genes are TRBV28 and TRBJ2-1; unclear D gene. Here the CDR3 reads CASTLRRNLAGDEQFF. In nucleotides, the CDR3 is TGTGCCAGCACCTTGCGACGGAATTTAGCAGGCGATGAGCAGTTCTTC.